The T cell receptor (beta chain) described here comes from a study of blood T cell repertoires in COVID-19. The CDR3 contains 15 residues. V dropped 0 bases and J dropped 7 bases, with 11 bases sitting between them. Germline assignment: CDR1 SGHRS and CDR2 YFSETQ. Study processing details: Reference gene primer amplification in the assay estimated nucleated cell counts. Only in-frame clones appear in the TCRdb table, and some are missing; sequencing was by immunoSEQ multiplex PCR. V and J calls and clone size are as listed in that table; D and trimming were resolved from the DNA. The profile shows tens of thousands of clones, 88% of them singletons. This clone has just one count.

The sample taken for sequencing was peripheral blood. This chain joins TRBV5-1 and TRBJ1-6; TRBD1 is a possible D gene (6 bases). The clonotype comes from a woman of 80 years or more with acute or convalescent COVID-19. CDR3 sequence (DNA): TGCGCCAGCAGCTTGGAGACAGGAGTCAATTCACCCCTCCACTTT. This sequence encodes CASSLETGVNSPLHF.